A selection of T cell receptor beta chains follows, all from one sample in a study of blood T cell repertoires in COVID-19. Sequencing used immunoSEQ multiplex PCR; TCRdb keeps in-frame clones, though not all of them. The data hold tens of thousands of clones, with 86% observed a single time. Material for sequencing was peripheral blood. These receptors came from a man in his 60s with acute or convalescent COVID-19. CDR3s include the opening cysteine and the closing phenylalanine or tryptophan. A D gene is named only where the DNA matches it firmly. Clone size, where shown, is once, few, many, or a class for clones that have expanded.

J	size	D	V	DNA	CDR3
TRBJ1-2	.	.	TRBV7-9	TGTGCCAGCAGCTTAGCACAGGGAGATGGCTACACCTTC	CASSLAQGDGYTF
TRBJ1-5	.	.	TRBV7-8	TGTGCCAGCAGCTCACAGGGAATTACTCAGCCCCAGCATTTT	CASSSQGITQPQHF
TRBJ2-1	once	TRBD2	TRBV7-3	TGTGCCAGCAGCGTCATAGGGACTAGCCTCAATGAGCAGTTCTTC	CASSVIGTSLNEQFF
TRBJ1-5	.	TRBD1	TRBV15	TGTGCCACCAGCAGGGACAGGGGTAGCAATCAGCCCCAGCATTTT	CATSRDRGSNQPQHF
TRBJ1-2	.	TRBD1	TRBV5-4	TGTGCCAGCGACGGGACAGGAGGGGGCTACACCTTC	CASDGTGGGYTF
TRBJ1-1	once	TRBD1	TRBV25-1	TGTGCCAGCAGTGGGACAGGGCACACTGAAGCTTTCTTT	CASSGTGHTEAFF
TRBJ2-3	.	.	TRBV5-4	TGTGCCAGCAGCTTAGCGGTCACAGATACGCAGTATTTT	CASSLAVTDTQYF
TRBJ1-3	.	.	TRBV18	TGTGCCAGCTCACGACAGGACTCTGGAAACACCATATATTTT	CASSRQDSGNTIYF
TRBJ2-3	.	TRBD2	TRBV5-6	TGTGCCAGCAGGGGACTAGCGGGAGGGAAAGATACGCAGTATTTT	CASRGLAGGKDTQYF
TRBJ2-7	.	.	TRBV30	TGTGCCTGGAGTGTGGGGGGAGGTTACGAGCAGTACTTC	CAWSVGGGYEQYF
TRBJ2-3	.	.	TRBV2	TGTGCCAGCAGTGAGGCGGCGGGACGGTCCACAGATACGCAGTATTTT	CASSEAAGRSTDTQYF
TRBJ2-5	once	.	TRBV19	TGTGCCAGTAGCACGGACACGTACCAAGAGACCCAGTACTTC	CASSTDTYQETQYF
TRBJ2-7	.	.	TRBV18	TGTGCCAGCTCACTGACAGGCGAGCAGTACTTC	CASSLTGEQYF
TRBJ1-1	.	.	TRBV9	TGTGCCAGCAGCGTAGCTTTAGGAGGTGAAGCTTTCTTT	CASSVALGGEAFF
TRBJ2-3	.	TRBD2	TRBV19	TGTGCCAGTAGAACTGCGGGGACTAGTATAGATACGCAGTATTTT	CASRTAGTSIDTQYF
TRBJ1-5	.	.	TRBV10-1	TGCGCCAGTTACCCTAAAGAGTGGTCTCGGTGTAGCAATCAGCCCCAGCATTTT	CASYPKEWSRCSNQPQHF
TRBJ2-3	.	TRBD2	TRBV4-1	TGCGCCAGCAGCCCCCTAGCGGCAGATACGCAGTATTTT	CASSPLAADTQYF
TRBJ2-3	.	TRBD2	TRBV15	TGTGCCACCAGCAGAACCACGGGAGGGCGGACAGATACGCAGTATTTT	CATSRTTGGRTDTQYF
TRBJ2-1	few	TRBD2	TRBV19	TGTGCCAGTAGTGCAGCGGGAGTAAGGAATGGTGAGCAGTTCTTC	CASSAAGVRNGEQFF
TRBJ2-1	.	TRBD2	TRBV5-4	TGTGCCAGCAGCCTGGGGAGGATTTTAGCGGGGGGGCGGCTTGACAATGAGCAGTTCTTC	CASSLGRILAGGRLDNEQFF
TRBJ2-5	.	TRBD2	TRBV5-4	TGTGCCAGCAGCACCCCGGGACTAGGGACGCAAGAGACCCAGTACTTC	CASSTPGLGTQETQYF
TRBJ2-1	.	.	TRBV14	TGTGCCAGCAGCCAGTTACGGCTAGCCGATGAGCAGTTCTTC	CASSQLRLADEQFF
TRBJ2-3	once	TRBD2	TRBV6-5	TGTGCCAGCTCAGTCAGCGGGAGCAACACAGATACGCAGTATTTT	CASSVSGSNTDTQYF
TRBJ2-2	.	TRBD2	TRBV9	TGTGCCAGCAGCGTAAGCGGGAACGGGGAGCTGTTTTTT	CASSVSGNGELFF
TRBJ1-6	.	.	TRBV10-1	TGCGCCAGCAGTGGTAATAATTCACCCCTCCACTTT	CASSGNNSPLHF
TRBJ1-1	.	TRBD1	TRBV2	TGTGCCAGCAGGCGGGACAGACCAGAAGCTTTCTTT	CASRRDRPEAFF
TRBJ1-1	.	TRBD1	TRBV6-5	TGTGCCAGCCTACGGGTCAGGGGGGTTGAAGCTTTCTTT	CASLRVRGVEAFF
TRBJ2-5	many	TRBD1	TRBV29-1	TGCAGCGCCGGGACAGGGGAAGGGGCCCAGTACTTC	CSAGTGEGAQYF
TRBJ2-1	.	TRBD2	TRBV7-2	TGTGCCAGCAGCTTAGAGGGATTAGCGGGAATGGAGCAGTTCTTC	CASSLEGLAGMEQFF
TRBJ1-2	.	TRBD1	TRBV7-2	TGTGCCAGCAGCTTTCCGGGACAGCCTTATGGCTACACCTTC	CASSFPGQPYGYTF
TRBJ2-7	.	TRBD1	TRBV7-2	TGTGCCAGCAGCCAGGGGACAGGGGGGACCTACGAGCAGTACTTC	CASSQGTGGTYEQYF
TRBJ1-6	.	TRBD1	TRBV11-2	TGTGCCAGCAGCCCTCCTACAGGGGGTAATTCACCCCTCCACTTT	CASSPPTGGNSPLHF
TRBJ1-5	.	TRBD1	TRBV7-9	TGTGCCAGCAGCCCCTGGACAGGGGGCAACAATCAGCCCCAGCATTTT	CASSPWTGGNNQPQHF
TRBJ2-5	.	.	TRBV5-4	TGTGCCAGCAGCTTGGGAGGGCAGCAAGAGACCCAGTACTTC	CASSLGGQQETQYF
TRBJ1-5	.	TRBD1	TRBV2	TGTGCCAGCAGGACAGGGGACAATCAGCCCCAGCATTTT	CASRTGDNQPQHF
TRBJ2-5	.	.	TRBV2	TGTGCCAGCAGAGTCCTTACAATTCAAGAGACCCAGTACTTC	CASRVLTIQETQYF
TRBJ1-1	.	TRBD1	TRBV5-1	TGCGCCAGCAGCACCGGACAGGGGGTCTCTGAAGCTTTCTTT	CASSTGQGVSEAFF
TRBJ2-3	.	TRBD2	TRBV5-1	TGCGCCAGCAGCCTTCAAGCGGGAGGTCCGGATACGCAGTATTTT	CASSLQAGGPDTQYF
TRBJ1-3	.	.	TRBV9	TGTGCCAGCAGCGTAGCAACAGGGGGAAACACCATATATTTT	CASSVATGGNTIYF
TRBJ1-5	.	.	TRBV7-2	TGTGCCAGCAGCTTAGCGGGGGGAATCCAGCCCCAGCATTTT	CASSLAGGIQPQHF
TRBJ1-6	.	.	TRBV6-1	TGTGCCAGCAGTGAATCAATTGGCTGGAGCTCCTATAATTCACCCCTCCACTTT	CASSESIGWSSYNSPLHF
TRBJ1-5	few	.	TRBV11-2	TGTGCCAGCAGCTTAGATGGAGGGGGCAATCAGCCCCAGCATTTT	CASSLDGGGNQPQHF
TRBJ2-2	.	.	TRBV7-6	TGTGCCAGCAGCTTAGATGCAGCGAACACCGGGGAGCTGTTTTTT	CASSLDAANTGELFF
TRBJ1-4	.	.	TRBV6-5	TGTGCCAGCAGTTCCTCGGACAGCTATGAAAAACTGTTTTTT	CASSSSDSYEKLFF
TRBJ2-3	.	TRBD1	TRBV6-6	TGTGCCAGCAGCCTTGGGACAGTCACTAGCACAGATACGCAGTATTTT	CASSLGTVTSTDTQYF
TRBJ1-4	once	.	TRBV30	TGTGCCTGGAGTGTCTCTAATGAAAAACTGTTTTTT	CAWSVSNEKLFF
TRBJ1-2	.	.	TRBV6-5	TGTGCCAGCAGCCCCCCATATGGCTACACCTTC	CASSPPYGYTF
TRBJ1-6	.	.	TRBV30	TGTGCCACCGACAGAAATAATTCACCCCTCCACTTT	CATDRNNSPLHF
TRBJ1-3	.	TRBD1	TRBV13	TGTGCCAGCAGCTTAGGTGGACAGGCGAGCTCTGGAAACACCATATATTTT	CASSLGGQASSGNTIYF
TRBJ1-1	.	.	TRBV18	TGTGCCAGCTCACCACCGAAGGGGCAGAGTTTAGACACTGAAGCTTTCTTT	CASSPPKGQSLDTEAFF
TRBJ2-1	.	TRBD2	TRBV9	TGTGCCAGCAGCCCGAGAGGTGCAGCGGGGTACAATGAGCAGTTCTTC	CASSPRGAAGYNEQFF
TRBJ1-2	.	.	TRBV6-6	TGTGCCAGCAGTCCTTTACCGGGTCCGGGCGGGTACTATGGCTACACCTTC	CASSPLPGPGGYYGYTF
TRBJ1-6	.	.	TRBV7-9	TGTGCCAGCAGCCCACGCGGACAGCCGGATAATTCACCCCTCCACTTT	CASSPRGQPDNSPLHF
TRBJ1-2	.	.	TRBV9	TGTGCCAGCAGCGTAGATCCGGGGGGCTATGGCTACACCTTC	CASSVDPGGYGYTF